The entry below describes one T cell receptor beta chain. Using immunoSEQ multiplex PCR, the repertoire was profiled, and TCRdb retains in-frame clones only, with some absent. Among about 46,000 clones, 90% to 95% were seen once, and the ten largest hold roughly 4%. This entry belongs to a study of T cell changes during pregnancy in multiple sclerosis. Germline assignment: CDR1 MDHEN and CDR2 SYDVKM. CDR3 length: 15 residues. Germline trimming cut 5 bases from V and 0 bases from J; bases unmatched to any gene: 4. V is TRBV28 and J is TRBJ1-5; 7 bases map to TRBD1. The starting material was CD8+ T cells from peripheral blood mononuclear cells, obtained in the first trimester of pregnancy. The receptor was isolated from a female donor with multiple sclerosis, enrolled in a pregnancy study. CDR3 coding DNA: TGTGCCAGCAGTGACAGGGCCTATAGCAATCAGCCCCAGCATTTT. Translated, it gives CASSDRAYSNQPQHF.